One and the same sample provided the 13 T cell receptor beta chains below, sequenced in a study of cytomegalovirus exposure and HLA in healthy donors. PCR involved 60 Vbeta and 13 Jbeta primers. The table came from immunoSEQ multiplex PCR; TCRdb's copy has only in-frame clones and leaves some out. The table includes some 100,000 clones, about 70% detected once. Sequenced material: PBMCs. These receptors came from a woman aged 18-29 years in good health and CMV-seropositive.

V gene TRBV6-1 combines with J gene TRBJ1-5, with D unclear. Germline V lookup: CDR1 MNHNS, CDR2 SASEGT. The CDR3 extends over 13 amino acids. Trimming removed 7 bases from V and 3 bases from J, with 10 bases in between. The CDR3 DNA reads TGTGCCAGCACGCGGGAAAACAATCAGCCCCAGCATTTT. Translating gives CASTRENNQPQHF.

The chain uses TRBV30 and TRBJ1-2, with a weak D call TRBD1 (6 bases). The V end lost 2 bases, the J end lost 5 bases, and 15 bases lay between the germline ends. The germline V gene encodes CDR1 GTSNPN and CDR2 SVGIG (reference sequence). The CDR3 is 14 amino acids. The CDR3 sequence: CAWSSWTVLYGYTF. The CDR3 bases are TGTGCCTGGAGTTCCTGGACAGTGCTTTATGGCTACACCTTC.

The chain couples TRBV27 to TRBJ2-1; 11 nucleotides align to TRBD1. CDR3 length equals 15 residues. In germline, CDR1 is MNHEY, CDR2 SMNVEV (reference sequence). V shed 4 bases, J shed 7 bases, and the junction held 6 bases outside the gene matches. CDR3: CASSSGTGGWNEQFF. The CDR3 coding sequence is TGTGCCAGCAGTTCCGGGACAGGGGGATGGAATGAGCAGTTCTTC.

The V call is TRBV5-4, the J call TRBJ2-1, with TRBD1 as a possible D gene (5 bases). CDR3 length: 14 residues. The germline CDR1 and CDR2 sequences are SGHNT and YYREEE (reference sequence). Deletions cut 2 bases from V and 5 bases from J, with 11 bases between. CDR3 sequence (DNA): TGTGCCAGCAGCTTCTCGGACAAAAACAATGAGCAGTTCTTC. Protein: CASSFSDKNNEQFF.

A single count supports this clone. This rearrangement joins TRBV13 to TRBJ2-1; TRBD2 aligns across 7 bases. The J segment lost 7 bases and the V segment lost 0 bases, leaving 0 bases of the junction unmatched. CDR3 length equals 13 residues. The germline gives CDR1 PRHDT, CDR2 FYEKMQ (reference sequence). The CDR3 nucleotides read TGTGCCAGCAGCTTAGGCGGGGGGAATGAGCAGTTCTTC. Amino acids: CASSLGGGNEQFF.

This clone was recorded a few times. V usage is TRBV5-5 and J usage is TRBJ2-6; possible D gene TRBD2, 5 bases. Per the germline V gene, CDR1 is SGHKS and CDR2 is YYEKEE (reference sequence). The V gene lost 7 bases and the J gene lost 0 bases, with 8 bases spanning the gap. The CDR3 spans 14 residues. CDR3 region: CASAGSSGANVLTF. DNA of the CDR3: TGTGCCAGCGCTGGGAGCTCTGGGGCCAACGTCCTGACTTTC.

The chain has TRBV7-2 and TRBJ2-7; perhaps TRBD1 as D (6 bases). Trimming pared 5 bases from V and 7 bases from J, leaving 18 bases between. Germline V gene lookup returns CDR1 SGHTA and CDR2 FQGNSA. This CDR3 has 14 residues. The CDR3 reads CASSTQTGGQEQYF. CDR3 bases: TGTGCCAGCAGCACTCAGACAGGTGGGCAGGAGCAGTACTTC.

This rearrangement joins TRBV6-6 to TRBJ1-4; TRBD1 is a possible D gene (6 bases). The germline gives CDR1 MNHNY, CDR2 SVGAGI (reference sequence). The length of the CDR3 is 14 residues. Trimming stripped 2 bases from V and 8 bases from J, with 12 bases between. The CDR3 bases are TGTGCCAGCAGTTACGCCGCAGGGGCCGAAAAACTGTTTTTT. Protein: CASSYAAGAEKLFF.

V gene TRBV5-8 combines with J gene TRBJ1-1; 7 bases align to TRBD1. The CDR3 consists of 13 residues. V lost 3 bases and J lost 1; bases outside the gene matches: 0. Germline loops: CDR1 SGHTS, CDR2 YDEGEE. This chain's CDR3 is CASSWDRNTEAFF. Here the CDR3 DNA reads TGTGCCAGCAGCTGGGACAGGAACACTGAAGCTTTCTTT. The full variable domain, completed using reference TRBV5-8 and TRBJ1-1, is EAGVTQSPTHLIKTRGQQATLRCSPISGHTSVYWYQQALGLGLQFLLWYDEGEERNRGNFPPRFSGRQFPNYSSELNVNALELEDSALYLCASSWDRNTEAFFGQGTRLTVV.

Note on this clone: This specimen includes other DNA sequences encoding the same CDR3. The chain recombines TRBV7-2 with TRBJ2-3; 9 positions match TRBD2. The length of the CDR3 is 16 residues. Germline CDR1 SGHTA, CDR2 FQGNSA. V gave up 1 base and J gave up 0 bases; unmatched junction bases: 2. The CDR3 protein is CASSLVLAGSTDTQYF. In DNA form, the CDR3 reads TGTGCCAGCAGCTTAGTTCTAGCGGGGAGCACAGATACGCAGTATTTT.

V usage is TRBV7-6 and J usage is TRBJ2-1; tentatively, D is TRBD1 (5 bases). Deletions cut 1 base from V and 10 bases from J, with 5 bases between. Per the germline V gene, CDR1 is SGHVS and CDR2 is FNYEAQ. The CDR3 is 11 residues long. The CDR3 spells CASSLGTEQFF. The CDR3 DNA reads as TGTGCCAGCAGCTTAGGGACAGAGCAGTTCTTC.

The chain is built from TRBV2 and TRBJ1-5, with no clear D. V lost 6 bases, J lost 5 bases, and 14 bases lay in between. CDR3 length: 14 residues. CDR1 and CDR2 (germline): SNHLY, FYNNEI. The chain's CDR3 is CASSPSVLDQPQHF. For the CDR3, the DNA is TGTGCCAGCAGCCCCTCCGTATTAGATCAGCCCCAGCATTTT.

V and J are TRBV28 and TRBJ2-7; 7 bases are shared with TRBD1. The CDR3 sequence is 16 residues long. Germline V gives CDR1 MDHEN, CDR2 SYDVKM. J was trimmed by 0 bases and V by 6 bases; bases with no gene match: 11. The CDR3 loop reads CASSHKQGSLSYEQYF. The DNA for the CDR3 is TGTGCCAGCAGCCATAAACAGGGGTCTCTCTCCTACGAGCAGTACTTC.